This T cell receptor (beta chain) was identified during a study of blood T cells in healthy people across ages. Germline CDR1 SNHLY, CDR2 FYNNEI. CDR3 length: 12 residues. The germline V and J ends were trimmed by 6 bases and 6 bases, with 11 bases remaining between them. It was with a sample-barcoded 5' primer and a J-beta primer mix that a second PCR of about 6 to 12 cycles was run. Every cDNA molecule carried a tag from a template-switch adaptor bearing 12 random nucleotides. TCRdb re-derived calls from the 5' RACE reads in MiXCR, one entry per CDR3 protein. The table lists around 1.1 million distinct CDR3 sequences, around two fifths of them singletons. Study-wide results and caveats: Estimated diversity that came from one million T cells was considered an underestimate. Measured against age, TCR beta diversity per million T cells decreased in a roughly linear manner.

This clonotype appeared a few times. The target antigen is unknown. This receptor was taken from a man aged 18 to 30 in good health. Sequenced sample: blood. This chain links TRBV2 with TRBJ1-2; the D is unclear. The CDR3 loop is CASSRNRDGYTF. Written as DNA, the CDR3 is TGTGCCAGCAGCCGCAACAGAGATGGCTACACCTTC.